A selection of T cell receptor beta chains follows, all from one sample in a study of beta chain features in type 1 diabetes. Generated by immunoSEQ multiplex PCR, the TCRdb table keeps only in-frame clones and is missing some. The table records around 250,000 clones, 27% of them present only once. Material for sequencing was central memory CD4+ T cells from blood. The source of these receptors is a man aged 25 to 40 in good health. Both conserved end residues are part of each CDR3. Each record gives: V gene, CDR3 protein.

TRBV28 | CASSLGRTTGELFF
TRBV29-1 | CSVGGGEETQYF
TRBV6-6 | CASSIGSLETQYF
TRBV2 | CASKILAGNNEQFF
TRBV5-1 | CASSLVGQGPETQYF
TRBV14 | CASSQDRGTDTQYF
TRBV29-1 | CSVCVAQTLKGQETQYF
TRBV5-1 | CASSLNDRASPLHF
TRBV14 | CASSQVGGAGTQYF
TRBV18 | CASSLQTDTQYF
TRBV4-3 | CASSQEGGRTDTQYF
TRBV19 | CASSEGLAGGRNEQFF
TRBV7-8 | CASNSQGVETQYF
TRBV6-1 | CASRGPGETQYF
TRBV18 | CASSQTDNGYTF
TRBV7-9 | CASSKTGGANTGELFF
TRBV30 | CAWSTLTDNQPQHF
TRBV5-1 | CASSLDPSRYNEQFF
TRBV5-8 | CASSPWSGNTQYF
TRBV28 | CASSFYGQDSAKNIQYF
TRBV7-9 | CASSSSSGTGSYTF
TRBV9 | CASSTQAGSQETQYF
TRBV7-8 | CASSLDRAGGSEQYF
TRBV7-2 | CASSLGLANTGELFF
TRBV5-1 | CASSHKTGPVMNEAFF
TRBV2 | CASSTGSPLRETQYF
TRBV11-2 | CASSFRLAANVDTQYF
TRBV29-1 | CSVELNYGYTF
TRBV29-1 | CSVVQGAGNEQFF
TRBV14 | CASSQGVSLAGSGEQFF
TRBV10-3 | CAISESLVGDRAYEQYF
TRBV30 | CAWGGLADTQYF
TRBV29-1 | CSVVDGGALDTQYF
TRBV6-5 | CASSYHQGMGTDTQYF
TRBV5-1 | CASSFDSSGANVLTF
TRBV4-1 | CASSRDGLASGRTDTQYF
TRBV5-1 | CASSLETSETQYF
TRBV4-2 | CASSQDVAGSYGYTF
TRBV27 | CASNIAGRAKNIQYF
TRBV5-1 | CASSLPGNTIYF
TRBV2 | CASSEQDRVGYGYTF
TRBV30 | CAWSVKGNNQPQHF
TRBV18 | CASSPGLRNEQFF
TRBV9 | CASSGTSGRETQYF
TRBV28 | CASRMDLLGTQYF
TRBV9 | CASSVEASGGGSYEQYF
TRBV4-1 | CASSRGWFSMNTEAFF
TRBV7-2 | CASSNWPDPGQYF
TRBV10-3 | CAISEGQKNNEQFF
TRBV15 | CATSRDLGYEQYF
TRBV11-2 | CASSLGGAHTDTQYF
TRBV10-3 | CAISETGTETQYF
TRBV29-1 | CSVEYEQYF
TRBV7-9 | CASIGVYNEKLFF
TRBV6-1 | CASPKEQGAADTQYF